This T cell receptor beta chain was retrieved from a study of Ad26.COV2.S vaccination and SARS-CoV-2 variants. About the research overall: Each vaccinee took Ad26.COV2.S intramuscularly, once or twice 56 days apart. Study results and limitations: The study found higher spike-specific TCR breadth in vaccine than placebo recipients.

CDR1 is SGHTA and CDR2 is FQGNSA in the germline V gene. The V segment lost 4 bases and the J segment 5 bases; nucleotides outside the gene matches: 7. The CDR3 is made up of 15 amino acids. Produced via immunoSEQ multiplex PCR; TCRdb's table is partial and in-frame only. The data hold 300,000 to 350,000 clones, with roughly nine tenths observed a single time. As to treatment: around 19 received Ad26.COV2.S at low or high dose, single or two shots; about 5 received placebo; per-sample allocation not given. It was on day 63 after the first vaccine or placebo injection that samples were taken. As its vector, the vaccine had Ad26, which expressed Wuhan-strain SARS-CoV-2 spike. On this clone itself: Antigen specificity is unknown.

The genes are TRBV7-2 and TRBJ2-2; TRBD1 matches 7 bases. This clonotype was sampled from a person aged 18-65 years who received the Ad26.COV2.S COVID-19 vaccine or a placebo. The sequencing here drew on peripheral blood, taken in a trial of Ad26.COV2.S vaccine versus placebo. The CDR3 loop is CASSSLGTATGELFF. The CDR3 region has the DNA TGTGCCAGCAGCTCTTTAGGGACAGCTACCGGGGAGCTGTTTTTT.